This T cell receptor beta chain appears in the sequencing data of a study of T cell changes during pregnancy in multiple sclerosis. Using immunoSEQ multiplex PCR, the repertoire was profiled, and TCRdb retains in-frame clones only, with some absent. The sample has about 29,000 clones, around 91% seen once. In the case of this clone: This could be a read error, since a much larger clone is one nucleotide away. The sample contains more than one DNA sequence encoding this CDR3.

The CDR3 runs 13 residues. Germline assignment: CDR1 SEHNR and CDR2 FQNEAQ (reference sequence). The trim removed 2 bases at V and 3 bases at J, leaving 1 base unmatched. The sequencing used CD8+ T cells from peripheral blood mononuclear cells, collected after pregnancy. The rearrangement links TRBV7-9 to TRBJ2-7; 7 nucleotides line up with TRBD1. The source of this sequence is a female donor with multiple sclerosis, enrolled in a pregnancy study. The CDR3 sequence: CASSLQGDYEQYF. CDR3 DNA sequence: TGTGCCAGCAGCTTACAGGGGGACTACGAGCAGTACTTC. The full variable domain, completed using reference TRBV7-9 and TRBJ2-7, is DTGVSQNPRHKITKRGQNVTFRCDPISEHNRLYWYRQTLGQGPEFLTYFQNEAQLEKSRLLSDRFSAERPKGSFSTLEIQRTEQGDSAMYLCASSLQGDYEQYFGPGTRLTVT.